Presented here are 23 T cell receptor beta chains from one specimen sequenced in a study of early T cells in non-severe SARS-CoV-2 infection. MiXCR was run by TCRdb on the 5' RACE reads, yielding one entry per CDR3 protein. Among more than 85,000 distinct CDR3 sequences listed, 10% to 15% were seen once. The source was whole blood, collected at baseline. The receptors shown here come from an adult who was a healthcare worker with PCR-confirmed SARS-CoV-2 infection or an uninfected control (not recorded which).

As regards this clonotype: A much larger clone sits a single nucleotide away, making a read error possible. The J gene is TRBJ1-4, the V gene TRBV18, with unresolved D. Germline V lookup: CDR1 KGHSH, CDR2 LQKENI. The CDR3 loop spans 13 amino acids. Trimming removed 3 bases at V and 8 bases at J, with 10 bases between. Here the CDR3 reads CASSPTDLEKLFF. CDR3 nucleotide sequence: TGTGCCAGCTCACCGACGGATCTCGAAAAACTGTTTTTT. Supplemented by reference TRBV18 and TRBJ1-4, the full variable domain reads NAGVMQNPRHLVRRRGQEARLRCSPMKGHSHVYWYRQLPEEGLKFMVYLQKENIIDESGMPKERFSAEFPKEGPSILRIQQVVRGDSAAYFCASSPTDLEKLFFGSGTQLSVL.

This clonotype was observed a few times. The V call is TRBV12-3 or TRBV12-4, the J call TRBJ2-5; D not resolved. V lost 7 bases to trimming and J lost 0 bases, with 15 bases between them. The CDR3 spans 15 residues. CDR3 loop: CASKPGAAYQETQYF. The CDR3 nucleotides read TGTGCCAGCAAACCGGGTGCAGCGTACCAAGAGACCCAGTACTTC.

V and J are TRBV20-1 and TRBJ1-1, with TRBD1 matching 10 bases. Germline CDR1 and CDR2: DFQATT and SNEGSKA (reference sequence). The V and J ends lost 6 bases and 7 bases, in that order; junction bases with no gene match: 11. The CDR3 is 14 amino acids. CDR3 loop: CSAGGQGPEVEAFF. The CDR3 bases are TGCAGTGCGGGGGGACAGGGGCCGGAGGTTGAAGCTTTCTTT.

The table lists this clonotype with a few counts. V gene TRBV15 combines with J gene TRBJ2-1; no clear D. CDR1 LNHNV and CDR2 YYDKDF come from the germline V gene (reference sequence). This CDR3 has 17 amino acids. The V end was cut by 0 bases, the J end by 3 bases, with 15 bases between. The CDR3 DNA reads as TGTGCCACCAGCAGAGATCTCGTGGGGTCAGGCTACAATGAGCAGTTCTTC. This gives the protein CATSRDLVGSGYNEQFF.

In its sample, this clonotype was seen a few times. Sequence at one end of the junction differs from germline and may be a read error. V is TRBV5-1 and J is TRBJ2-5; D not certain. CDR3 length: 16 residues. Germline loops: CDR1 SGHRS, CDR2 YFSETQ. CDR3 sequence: CASSLAQTYFQETQYF. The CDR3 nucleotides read TGCGCCAGCAGTTTGGCACAGACCTACTTCCAAGAGACCCAGTACTTC.

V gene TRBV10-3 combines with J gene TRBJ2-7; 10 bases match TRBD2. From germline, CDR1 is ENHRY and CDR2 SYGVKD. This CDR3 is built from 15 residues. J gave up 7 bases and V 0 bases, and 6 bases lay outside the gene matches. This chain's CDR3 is CAISESTLAGEEQYF. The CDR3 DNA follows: TGTGCCATCAGTGAGTCGACCCTAGCGGGGGAAGAGCAGTACTTC.

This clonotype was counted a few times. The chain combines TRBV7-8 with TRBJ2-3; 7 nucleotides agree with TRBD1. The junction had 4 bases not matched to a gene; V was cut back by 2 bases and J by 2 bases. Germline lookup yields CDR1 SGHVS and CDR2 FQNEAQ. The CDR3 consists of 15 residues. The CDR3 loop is CASSLKGQTTDTQYF. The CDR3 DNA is TGTGCCAGCAGCTTAAAGGGACAGACCACAGATACGCAGTATTTT. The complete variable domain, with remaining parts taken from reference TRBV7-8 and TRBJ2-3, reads GAGVSQSPRYKVAKRGQDVALRCDPISGHVSLFWYQQALGQGPEFLTYFQNEAQLDKSGLPSDRFFAERPEGSVSTLKIQRTQQEDSAVYLCASSLKGQTTDTQYFGPGTRLTVL.

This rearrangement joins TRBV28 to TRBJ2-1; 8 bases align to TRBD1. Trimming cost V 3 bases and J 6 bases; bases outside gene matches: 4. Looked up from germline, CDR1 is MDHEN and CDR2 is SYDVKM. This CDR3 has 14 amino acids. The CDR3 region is CASSFPTGANEQFF. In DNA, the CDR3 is TGTGCCAGCAGTTTCCCGACAGGGGCCAATGAGCAGTTCTTC.

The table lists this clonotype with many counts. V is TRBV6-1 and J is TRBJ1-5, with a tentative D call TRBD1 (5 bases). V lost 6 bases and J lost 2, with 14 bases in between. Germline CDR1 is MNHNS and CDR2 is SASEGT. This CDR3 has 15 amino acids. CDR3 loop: CASRPRVSGNQPQHF. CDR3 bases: TGTGCCAGCAGGCCCAGGGTCTCCGGCAATCAGCCCCAGCATTTT.

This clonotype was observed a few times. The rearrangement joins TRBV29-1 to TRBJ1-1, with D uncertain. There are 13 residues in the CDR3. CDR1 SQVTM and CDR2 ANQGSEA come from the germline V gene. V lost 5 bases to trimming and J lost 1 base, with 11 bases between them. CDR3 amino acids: CSVLLGGNTEAFF. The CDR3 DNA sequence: TGCAGCGTTCTACTCGGTGGGAACACTGAAGCTTTCTTT.

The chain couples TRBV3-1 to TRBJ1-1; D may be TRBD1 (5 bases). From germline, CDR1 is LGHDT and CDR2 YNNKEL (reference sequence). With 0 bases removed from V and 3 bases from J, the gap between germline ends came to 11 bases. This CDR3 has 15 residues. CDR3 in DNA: TGTGCCAGCAGCCAAGAGGGGACCCCGGACACTGAAGCTTTCTTT. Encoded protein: CASSQEGTPDTEAFF.

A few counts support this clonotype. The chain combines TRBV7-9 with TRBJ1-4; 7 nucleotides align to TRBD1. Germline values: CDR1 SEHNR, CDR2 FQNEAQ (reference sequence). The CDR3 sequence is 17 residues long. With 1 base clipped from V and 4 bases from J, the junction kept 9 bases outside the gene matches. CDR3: CASSLVSGTASNEKLFF. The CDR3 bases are TGTGCCAGCAGCTTAGTCTCCGGGACAGCGAGTAATGAAAAACTGTTTTTT.

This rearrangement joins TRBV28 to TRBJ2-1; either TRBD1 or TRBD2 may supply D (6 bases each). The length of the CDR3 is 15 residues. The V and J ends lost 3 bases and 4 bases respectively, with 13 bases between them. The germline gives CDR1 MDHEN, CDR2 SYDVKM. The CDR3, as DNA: TGTGCCAGCAGTTTTAGGGGGGCTCCTTACAATGAGCAGTTCTTC. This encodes CASSFRGAPYNEQFF.

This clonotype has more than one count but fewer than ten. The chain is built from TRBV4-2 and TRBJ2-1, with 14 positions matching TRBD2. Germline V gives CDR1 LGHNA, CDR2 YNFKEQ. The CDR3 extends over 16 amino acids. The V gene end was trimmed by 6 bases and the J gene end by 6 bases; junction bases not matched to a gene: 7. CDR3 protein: CASSLVGTSGSNEQFF. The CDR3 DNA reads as TGTGCCAGCAGTCTGGTAGGGACTAGCGGGAGCAATGAGCAGTTCTTC.

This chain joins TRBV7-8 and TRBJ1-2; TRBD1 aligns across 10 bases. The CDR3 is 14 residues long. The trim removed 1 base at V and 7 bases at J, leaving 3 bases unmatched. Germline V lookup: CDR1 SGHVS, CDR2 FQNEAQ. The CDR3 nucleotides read TGTGCCAGCAGCTTAGTTGACAGGGGGCTTGGCTACACCTTC. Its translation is CASSLVDRGLGYTF.

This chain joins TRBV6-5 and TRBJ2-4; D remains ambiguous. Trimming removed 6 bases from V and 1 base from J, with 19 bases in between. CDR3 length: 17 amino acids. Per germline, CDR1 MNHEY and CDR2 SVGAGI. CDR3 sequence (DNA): TGTGCCAGCAGCCGTCAAGCGAGTCCGAGCGCCAAAAACATTCAGTACTTC. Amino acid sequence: CASSRQASPSAKNIQYF.

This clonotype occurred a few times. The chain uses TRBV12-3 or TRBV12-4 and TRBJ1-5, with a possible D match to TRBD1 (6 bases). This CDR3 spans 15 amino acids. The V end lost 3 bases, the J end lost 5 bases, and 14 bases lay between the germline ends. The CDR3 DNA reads TGTGCCAGCAGTTTGGGGGACACGGTGCATCAGCCCCAGCATTTT. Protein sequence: CASSLGDTVHQPQHF.

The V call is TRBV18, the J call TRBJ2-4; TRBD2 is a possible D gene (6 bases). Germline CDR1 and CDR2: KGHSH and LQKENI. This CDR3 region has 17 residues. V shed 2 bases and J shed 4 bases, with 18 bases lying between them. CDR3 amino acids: CASSPLAAAAGKNIQYF. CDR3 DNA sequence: TGTGCCAGCTCACCATTGGCGGCCGCCGCGGGGAAAAACATTCAGTACTTC.

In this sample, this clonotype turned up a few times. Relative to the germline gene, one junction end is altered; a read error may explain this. The CDR3 region has the DNA TGTGCCAGCAGTTACTCAAGGGACAGGCTCCGTCTCGCCTTC. Amino acid sequence: CASSYSRDRLRLAF. This chain links TRBV6-2 or TRBV6-3 with TRBJ1-2; 8 positions match TRBD1. The CDR3 length is 14 residues. The germline CDR1 and CDR2 sequences are MNHEY and SVGEGT.

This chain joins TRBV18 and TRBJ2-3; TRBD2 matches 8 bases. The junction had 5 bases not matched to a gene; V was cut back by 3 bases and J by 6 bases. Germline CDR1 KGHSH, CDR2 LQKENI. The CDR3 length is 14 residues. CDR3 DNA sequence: TGTGCCAGCTCACCTCGAGGACTAGCTGATACGCAGTATTTT. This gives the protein CASSPRGLADTQYF.

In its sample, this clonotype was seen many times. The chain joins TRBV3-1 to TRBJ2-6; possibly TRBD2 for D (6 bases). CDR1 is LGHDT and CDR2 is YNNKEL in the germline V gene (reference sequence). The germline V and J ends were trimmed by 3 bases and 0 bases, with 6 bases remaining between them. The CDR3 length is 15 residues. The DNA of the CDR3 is TGTGCCAGCAGCCACGGGGGCTCTGGGGCCAACGTCCTGACTTTC. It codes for CASSHGGSGANVLTF.

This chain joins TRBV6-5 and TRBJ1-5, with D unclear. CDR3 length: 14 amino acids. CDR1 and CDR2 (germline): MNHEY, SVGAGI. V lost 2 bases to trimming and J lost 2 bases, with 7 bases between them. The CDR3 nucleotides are TGTGCCAGCAGTTACAGTGTGGGCAATCAGCCCCAGCATTTT. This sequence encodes CASSYSVGNQPQHF.

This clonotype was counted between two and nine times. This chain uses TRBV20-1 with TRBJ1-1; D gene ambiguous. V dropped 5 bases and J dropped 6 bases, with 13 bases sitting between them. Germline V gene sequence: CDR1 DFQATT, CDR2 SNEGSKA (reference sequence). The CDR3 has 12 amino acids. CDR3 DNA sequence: TGCAGTGCTTTAGGTCCGTCCCCTGAAGCTTTCTTT. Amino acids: CSALGPSPEAFF.